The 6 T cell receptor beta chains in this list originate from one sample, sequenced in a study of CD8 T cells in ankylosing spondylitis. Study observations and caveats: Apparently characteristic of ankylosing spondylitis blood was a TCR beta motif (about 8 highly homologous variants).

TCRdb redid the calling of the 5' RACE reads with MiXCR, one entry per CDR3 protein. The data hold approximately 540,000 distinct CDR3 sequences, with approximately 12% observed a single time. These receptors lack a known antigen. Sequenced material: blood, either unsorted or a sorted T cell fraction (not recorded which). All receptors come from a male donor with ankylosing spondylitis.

In DNA, the CDR3 is TGCGCCAGCAGCTTGGATGTCAGATACAATGAGCAGTTCTTC. This gives the protein CASSLDVRYNEQFF. The rearrangement uses TRBV5-1 and TRBJ2-1; D is uncertain. The CDR3 runs to 14 residues. CDR1 and CDR2 (germline): SGHRS, YFSETQ. V was shortened by 0 bases and J by 4 bases, with 8 bases between the two germline ends.

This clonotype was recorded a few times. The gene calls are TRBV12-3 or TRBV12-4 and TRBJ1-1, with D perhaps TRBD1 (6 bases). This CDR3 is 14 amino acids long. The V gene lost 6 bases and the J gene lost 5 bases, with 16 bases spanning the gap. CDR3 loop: CASSLRGAGTEAFF. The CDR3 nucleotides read TGTGCCAGCAGCCTTCGGGGGGCTGGGACTGAAGCTTTCTTT.

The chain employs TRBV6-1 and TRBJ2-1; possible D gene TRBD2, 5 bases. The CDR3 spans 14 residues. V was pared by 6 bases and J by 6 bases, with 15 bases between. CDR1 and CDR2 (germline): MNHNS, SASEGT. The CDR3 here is CASSGGTLANEQFF. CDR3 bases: TGTGCCAGCAGCGGAGGAACATTGGCCAATGAGCAGTTCTTC.

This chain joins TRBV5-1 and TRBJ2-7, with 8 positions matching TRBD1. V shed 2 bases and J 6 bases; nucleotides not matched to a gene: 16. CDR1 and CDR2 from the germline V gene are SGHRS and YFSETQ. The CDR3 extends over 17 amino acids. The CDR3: CASSFSRNRGNRLEQYF. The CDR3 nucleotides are TGCGCCAGCAGCTTCTCGCGAAACAGGGGGAATCGCCTCGAGCAGTACTTC.

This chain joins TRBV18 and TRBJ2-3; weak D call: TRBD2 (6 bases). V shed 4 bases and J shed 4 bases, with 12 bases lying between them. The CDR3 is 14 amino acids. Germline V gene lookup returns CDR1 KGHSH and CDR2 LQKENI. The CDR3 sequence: CASSRGLEADTQYF. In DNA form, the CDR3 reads TGTGCCAGCTCACGGGGACTTGAGGCAGATACGCAGTATTTT.

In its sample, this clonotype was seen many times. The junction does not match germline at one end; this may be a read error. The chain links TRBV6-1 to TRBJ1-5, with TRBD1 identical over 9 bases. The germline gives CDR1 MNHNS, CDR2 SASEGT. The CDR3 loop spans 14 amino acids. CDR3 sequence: CASSEQGAGQPQHF. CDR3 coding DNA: TGTGCCAGTAGTGAACAGGGGGCTGGCCAGCCCCAGCATTTT.